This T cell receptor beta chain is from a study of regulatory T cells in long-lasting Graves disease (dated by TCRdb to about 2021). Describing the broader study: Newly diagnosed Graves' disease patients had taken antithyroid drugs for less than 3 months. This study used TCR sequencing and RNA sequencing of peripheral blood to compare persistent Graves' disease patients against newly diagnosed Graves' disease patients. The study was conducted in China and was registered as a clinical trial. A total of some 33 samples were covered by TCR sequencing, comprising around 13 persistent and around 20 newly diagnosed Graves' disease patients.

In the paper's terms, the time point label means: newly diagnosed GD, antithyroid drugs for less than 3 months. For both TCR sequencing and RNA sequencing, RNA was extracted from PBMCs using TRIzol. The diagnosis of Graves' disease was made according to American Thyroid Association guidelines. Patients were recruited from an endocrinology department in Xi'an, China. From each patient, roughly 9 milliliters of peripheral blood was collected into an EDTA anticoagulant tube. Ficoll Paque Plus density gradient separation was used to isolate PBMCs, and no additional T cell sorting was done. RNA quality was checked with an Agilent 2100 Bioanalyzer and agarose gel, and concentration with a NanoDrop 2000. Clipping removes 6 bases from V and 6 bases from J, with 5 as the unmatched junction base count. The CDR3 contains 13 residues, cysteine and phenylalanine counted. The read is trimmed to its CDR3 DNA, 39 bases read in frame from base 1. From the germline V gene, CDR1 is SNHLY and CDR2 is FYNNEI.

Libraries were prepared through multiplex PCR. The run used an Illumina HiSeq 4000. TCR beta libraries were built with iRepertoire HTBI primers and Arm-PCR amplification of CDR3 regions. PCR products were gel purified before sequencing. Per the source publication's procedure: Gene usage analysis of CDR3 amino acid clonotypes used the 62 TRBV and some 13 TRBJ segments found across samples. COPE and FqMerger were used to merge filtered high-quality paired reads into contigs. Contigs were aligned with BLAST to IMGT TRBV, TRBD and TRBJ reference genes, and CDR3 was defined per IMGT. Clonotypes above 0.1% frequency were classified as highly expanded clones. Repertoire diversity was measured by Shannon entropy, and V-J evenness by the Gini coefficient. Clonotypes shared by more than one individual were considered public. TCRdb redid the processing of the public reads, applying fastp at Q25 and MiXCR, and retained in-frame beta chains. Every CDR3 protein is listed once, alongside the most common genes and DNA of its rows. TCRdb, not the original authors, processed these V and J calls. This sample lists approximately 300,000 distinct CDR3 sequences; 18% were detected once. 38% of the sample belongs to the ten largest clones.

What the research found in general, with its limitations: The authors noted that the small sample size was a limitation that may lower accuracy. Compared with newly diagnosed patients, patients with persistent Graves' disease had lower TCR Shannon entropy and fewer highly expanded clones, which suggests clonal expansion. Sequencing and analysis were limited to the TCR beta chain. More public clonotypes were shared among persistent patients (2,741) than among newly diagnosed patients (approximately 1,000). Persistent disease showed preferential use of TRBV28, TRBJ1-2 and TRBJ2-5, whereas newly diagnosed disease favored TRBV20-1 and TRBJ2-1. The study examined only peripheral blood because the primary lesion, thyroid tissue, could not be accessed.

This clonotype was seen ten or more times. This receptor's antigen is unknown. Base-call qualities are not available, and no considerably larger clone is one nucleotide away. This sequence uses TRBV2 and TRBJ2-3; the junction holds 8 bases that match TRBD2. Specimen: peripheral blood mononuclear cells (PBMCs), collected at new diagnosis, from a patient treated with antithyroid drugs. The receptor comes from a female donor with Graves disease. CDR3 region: CASRAGEVDTQYF. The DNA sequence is TGTGCCAGCAGAGCGGGAGAAGTGGATACGCAGTATTTT.